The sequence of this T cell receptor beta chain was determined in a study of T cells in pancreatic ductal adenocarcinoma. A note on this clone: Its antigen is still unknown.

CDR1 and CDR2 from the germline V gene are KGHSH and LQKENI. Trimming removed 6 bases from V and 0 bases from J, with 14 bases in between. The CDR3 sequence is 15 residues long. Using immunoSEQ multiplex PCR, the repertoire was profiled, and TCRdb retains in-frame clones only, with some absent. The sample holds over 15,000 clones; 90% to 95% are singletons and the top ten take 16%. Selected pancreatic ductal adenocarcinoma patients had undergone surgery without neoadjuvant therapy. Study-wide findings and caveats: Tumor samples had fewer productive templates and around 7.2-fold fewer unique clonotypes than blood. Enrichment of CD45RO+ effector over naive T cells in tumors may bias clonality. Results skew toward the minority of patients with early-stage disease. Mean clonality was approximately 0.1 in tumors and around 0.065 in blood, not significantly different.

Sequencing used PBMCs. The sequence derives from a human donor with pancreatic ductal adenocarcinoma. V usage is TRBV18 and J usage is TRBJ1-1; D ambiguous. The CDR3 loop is CASSPLDGVNTEAFF. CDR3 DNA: TGTGCCAGCTCGCCTTTGGACGGGGTGAACACTGAAGCTTTCTTT.